These T cell receptor beta chains were read from a single sample in a study of blood T cell repertoires in COVID-19. Sequencing was performed with immunoSEQ multiplex PCR; in TCRdb, only in-frame clones are kept and a portion is missing. The sample has approximately 50,000 clones, about 82% seen once. The source material was peripheral blood. These receptors all stem from a human donor in a cohort sampled during active COVID-19. Both conserved end residues are part of each CDR3. D genes are given only for firm matches. A row's size may be missing; if present it is once, few, many or a size class.

>TRBJ2-3|TRBD2|TRBV19|NA
CASKLGGLADTQYF
TGTGCCAGTAAATTGGGCGGACTAGCAGATACGCAGTATTTT
>TRBJ1-6|NA|TRBV2|NA
CASSPNGNSPLHF
TGTGCCAGCAGCCCCAACGGTAATTCACCCCTCCACTTT
>TRBJ2-5|NA|TRBV12-3/TRBV12-4|NA
CASSLSQKETQYF
TGTGCCAGCAGTTTAAGTCAGAAGGAGACCCAGTACTTC
>TRBJ1-2|NA|TRBV12-3/TRBV12-4|NA
CASSPPRGGYTF
TGTGCCAGCAGTCCCCCAAGGGGTGGGTACACCTTC
>TRBJ2-7|TRBD1|TRBV30|NA
CAWSGGQGNYEQYF
TGTGCCTGGAGTGGAGGACAGGGGAACTACGAGCAGTACTTC
>TRBJ2-3|NA|TRBV6-6|NA
CASSPTSSRTDTQYF
TGTGCCAGCAGCCCAACTAGCTCACGCACAGATACGCAGTATTTT
>TRBJ2-3|TRBD1|TRBV9|NA
CASSPTGDTDTQYF
TGTGCCAGCAGCCCAACAGGGGACACAGATACGCAGTATTTT
>TRBJ2-1|NA|TRBV10-3|NA
CAISGSDEQFF
TGTGCCATCAGTGGGAGTGATGAGCAGTTCTTC
>TRBJ1-1|NA|TRBV11-3|NA
CASSLSRGNTEAFF
TGTGCCAGCAGCTTAAGTCGGGGGAACACTGAAGCTTTCTTT
>TRBJ2-7|NA|TRBV12-5|NA
CASGLVVWQGYSYEQYF
TGTGCTAGTGGTTTGGTAGTCTGGCAGGGATACTCCTACGAGCAGTACTTC
>TRBJ2-1|TRBD2|TRBV27|NA
CASSWTSFSPYNEQFF
TGTGCCAGCAGCTGGACTAGTTTTTCCCCCTACAATGAGCAGTTCTTC
>TRBJ2-3|NA|TRBV18|NA
CASLKGVGSTDTQYF
TGTGCCAGCTTGAAGGGGGTCGGGAGCACAGATACGCAGTATTTT
>TRBJ2-6|NA|TRBV2|NA
CASTGSESGANVLTF
TGTGCCAGCACGGGTTCGGAATCTGGGGCCAACGTCCTGACTTTC
>TRBJ2-5|NA|TRBV7-6|NA
CASSPRESPQETQYF
TGTGCCAGCAGCCCTAGAGAATCCCCACAAGAGACCCAGTACTTC
>TRBJ2-1|NA|TRBV4-2|NA
CASSQETLNEQFF
TGTGCCAGCAGCCAGGAGACTTTGAATGAGCAGTTCTTC
>TRBJ2-7|TRBD1|TRBV5-4|NA
CASTTDRGRGEQYF
TGTGCCAGCACCACGGACAGGGGTAGAGGCGAGCAGTACTTC
>TRBJ2-7|NA|TRBV5-1|NA
CASSGNGVLSYEQYF
TGCGCCAGCAGCGGAAACGGGGTTCTCTCCTACGAGCAGTACTTC
>TRBJ2-2|TRBD1|TRBV7-2|NA
CASSVTGQPGELFF
TGTGCCAGCAGCGTGACAGGGCAGCCCGGGGAGCTGTTTTTT
>TRBJ1-4|NA|TRBV10-3|few
CAISSPGSEKLFF
TGTGCCATCAGCAGCCCCGGGAGCGAAAAACTGTTTTTT
>TRBJ2-4|TRBD2|TRBV9|NA
CASSVGGTSHELAKNIQYF
TGTGCCAGCAGCGTAGGAGGGACTAGTCACGAACTAGCCAAAAACATTCAGTACTTC
>TRBJ2-7|NA|TRBV7-9|few
CASSLHSPYF
TGTGCCAGCAGCTTACACTCCCCGTACTTC
>TRBJ1-6|NA|TRBV6-5|NA
CASMRSSYNSPLHF
TGTGCCAGCATGAGGAGCTCCTATAATTCACCCCTCCACTTT
>TRBJ2-1|NA|TRBV27|once
CASGQIHEQFF
TGTGCCAGCGGACAAATCCATGAGCAGTTCTTC
>TRBJ2-7|NA|TRBV7-2|NA
CASSLTGGKSYEQYF
TGTGCCAGCAGCTTAACAGGCGGGAAATCCTACGAGCAGTACTTC
>TRBJ1-5|NA|TRBV7-3|NA
CASSLGGDNQPQHF
TGTGCCAGCAGCTTAGGGGGGGACAATCAGCCCCAGCATTTT
>TRBJ1-6|NA|TRBV6-2/TRBV6-3|NA
CASSYGRSSYNSPLHF
TGTGCCAGCAGTTACGGGAGGAGCTCCTATAATTCACCCCTCCACTTT
>TRBJ1-2|NA|TRBV6-6|NA
CASSRSGYGYTF
TGTGCCAGCAGCCGCTCCGGCTATGGCTACACCTTC
>TRBJ2-7|NA|TRBV5-4|NA
CASSFPASSSYEQYF
TGTGCCAGCAGCTTCCCAGCGTCCAGCTCCTACGAGCAGTACTTC
>TRBJ2-6|NA|TRBV24-1|NA
CATSVLLLTGKPGANVLTF
TGTGCCACCAGTGTCCTCCTCCTTACAGGGAAGCCTGGGGCCAACGTCCTGACTTTC
>TRBJ2-2|NA|TRBV5-1|NA
CASSSQGAGELFF
TGCGCCAGCAGTAGCCAGGGTGCCGGGGAGCTGTTTTTT
>TRBJ2-7|NA|TRBV11-3|NA
CASSHRANPYEQYF
TGTGCCAGCAGCCACAGGGCAAACCCCTACGAGCAGTACTTC
>TRBJ2-3|TRBD1|TRBV6-6|NA
CASSPPLGTGGWADTQYF
TGTGCCAGCAGTCCTCCCCTCGGGACAGGGGGGTGGGCAGATACGCAGTATTTT
>TRBJ1-2|NA|TRBV4-2|NA
CASRPLYRVARSYGYTF
TGTGCCAGCAGGCCCCTGTACAGGGTGGCGAGGAGCTATGGCTACACCTTC
>TRBJ2-7|NA|TRBV14|NA
CASSLPGTYEQYF
TGTGCCAGCAGCCTTCCGGGGACCTACGAGCAGTACTTC
>TRBJ2-3|NA|TRBV4-2|NA
CASSQDVGDPPDTQYF
TGTGCCAGCAGCCAAGATGTCGGAGACCCCCCAGATACGCAGTATTTT
>TRBJ1-1|TRBD1|TRBV14|NA
CASSQYRGPTEAFF
TGTGCCAGCAGCCAATACAGGGGGCCCACTGAAGCTTTCTTT
>TRBJ1-5|NA|TRBV6-1|NA
CASSDALDRYSNQPQHF
TGTGCCAGCAGTGATGCCCTTGACAGGTATAGCAATCAGCCCCAGCATTTT
>TRBJ2-7|NA|TRBV7-6|NA
CASSAGSYEQYF
TGTGCCAGCAGCGCCGGGAGCTACGAGCAGTACTTC
>TRBJ2-4|TRBD1|TRBV3-1/TRBV3-2|NA
CASSQNPGQGNIQYF
TGTGCCAGCAGCCAGAACCCGGGACAGGGAAACATTCAGTACTTC
>TRBJ1-5|TRBD1|TRBV5-4|NA
CASSQDRVNQPQHF
TGTGCCAGCAGCCAGGACAGGGTCAATCAGCCCCAGCATTTT
>TRBJ2-1|TRBD2|TRBV19|NA
CASSIGGSSGGSYNEQFF
TGTGCCAGTAGTATAGGGGGATCTAGCGGGGGCTCCTACAATGAGCAGTTCTTC
>TRBJ1-2|TRBD1|TRBV9|NA
CASSRGTGTGNYGYTF
TGTGCCAGCAGCCGCGGAACCGGGACAGGGAACTATGGCTACACCTTC
>TRBJ2-3|TRBD2|TRBV6-2/TRBV6-3|NA
CASSYLEPGLAGGHTDTQYF
TGTGCCAGCAGTTACCTCGAACCGGGACTAGCGGGGGGGCACACAGATACGCAGTATTTT
>TRBJ2-5|TRBD2|TRBV30|NA
CAWSVFVAGSQETQYF
TGTGCCTGGAGTGTATTCGTAGCGGGTTCACAAGAGACCCAGTACTTC
>TRBJ1-1|TRBD1|TRBV6-4|medium-sized
CASSDGQGNTEAFF
TGTGCCAGCAGTGATGGACAGGGGAACACTGAAGCTTTCTTT
>TRBJ2-7|NA|TRBV21-1|few
CASSKGGALSSYEQYF
TGTGCCAGCAGCAAAGGGGGAGCATTAAGCTCCTACGAGCAGTACTTC
>TRBJ1-5|NA|TRBV2|NA
CASNVGGQPQHF
TGTGCCAGCAATGTGGGGGGGCAGCCCCAGCATTTT
>TRBJ2-5|NA|TRBV7-3|NA
CASSLPGEETQYF
TGTGCCAGCAGCTTACCGGGGGAAGAGACCCAGTACTTC
>TRBJ1-6|NA|TRBV4-1|NA
CASSLGGGSSYNSPLHF
TGCGCCAGCAGCCTGGGTGGGGGGAGCTCCTATAATTCACCCCTCCACTTT
>TRBJ2-7|NA|TRBV2|NA
CASSQATYEQYF
TGTGCCAGCAGTCAGGCAACCTACGAGCAGTACTTC
>TRBJ2-3|TRBD2|TRBV11-2|NA
CASSLGTSGSTQYF
TGTGCCAGCAGCTTGGGGACTAGCGGTTCTACACAGTATTTT
>TRBJ2-1|TRBD2|TRBV6-6|NA
CASNRGLAGDNEQFF
TGTGCCAGCAACCGGGGGCTAGCGGGAGACAATGAGCAGTTCTTC
>TRBJ1-1|NA|TRBV4-1|few
CASSQQGYPTNTEAFF
TGCGCCAGCAGCCAACAGGGTTACCCCACTAACACTGAAGCTTTCTTT